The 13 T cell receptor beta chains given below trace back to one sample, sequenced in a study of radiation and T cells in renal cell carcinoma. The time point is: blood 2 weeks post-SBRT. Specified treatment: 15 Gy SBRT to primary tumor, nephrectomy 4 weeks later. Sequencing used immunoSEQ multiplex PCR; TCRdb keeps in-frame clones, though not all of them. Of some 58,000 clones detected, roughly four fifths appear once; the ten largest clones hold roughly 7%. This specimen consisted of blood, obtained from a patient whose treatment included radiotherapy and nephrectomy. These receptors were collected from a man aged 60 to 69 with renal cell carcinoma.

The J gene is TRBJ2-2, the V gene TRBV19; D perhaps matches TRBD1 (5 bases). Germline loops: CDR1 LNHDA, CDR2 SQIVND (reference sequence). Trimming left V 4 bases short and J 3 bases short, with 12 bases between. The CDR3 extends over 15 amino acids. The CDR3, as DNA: TGTGCCAGTAGTAAATCAGGGTCAGACACCGGGGAGCTGTTTTTT. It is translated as CASSKSGSDTGELFF.

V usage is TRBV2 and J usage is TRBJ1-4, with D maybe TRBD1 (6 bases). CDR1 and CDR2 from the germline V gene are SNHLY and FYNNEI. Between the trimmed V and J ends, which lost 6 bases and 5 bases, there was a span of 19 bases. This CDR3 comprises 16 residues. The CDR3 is CASRAHSWGGNEKLFF. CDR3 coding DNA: TGTGCCAGCAGAGCCCATAGTTGGGGGGGCAATGAAAAACTGTTTTTT. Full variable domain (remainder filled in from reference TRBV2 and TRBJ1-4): EPEVTQTPSHQVTQMGQEVILRCVPISNHLYFYWYRQILGQKVEFLVSFYNNEISEKSEIFDDQFSVERPDGSNFTLKIRSTKLEDSAMYFCASRAHSWGGNEKLFFGSGTQLSVL.

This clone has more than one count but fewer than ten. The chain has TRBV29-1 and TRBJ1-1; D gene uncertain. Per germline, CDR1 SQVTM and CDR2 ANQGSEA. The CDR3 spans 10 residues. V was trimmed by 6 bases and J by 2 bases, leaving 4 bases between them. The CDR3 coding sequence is TGCAGCGTGGCTAACACTGAAGCTTTCTTT. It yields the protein CSVANTEAFF.

The CDR3 loop reads CASSFTGPDQETQYF. The CDR3 bases are TGCGCCAGCAGCTTTACGGGGCCTGACCAAGAGACCCAGTACTTC. The rearrangement links TRBV5-1 to TRBJ2-5, with D possibly being TRBD1 or TRBD2 (5 bases each). Trimming took off 2 bases at V and 0 bases at J, with 11 bases between the two ends. Per germline, CDR1 SGHRS and CDR2 YFSETQ. The CDR3 is made up of 15 amino acids. Combining the CDR3 with reference TRBV5-1 and TRBJ2-5 gives the whole variable domain KAGVTQTPRYLIKTRGQQVTLSCSPISGHRSVSWYQQTPGQGLQFLFEYFSETQRNKGNFPGRFSGRQFSNSRSEMNVSTLELGDSALYLCASSFTGPDQETQYFGPGTRLLVL.

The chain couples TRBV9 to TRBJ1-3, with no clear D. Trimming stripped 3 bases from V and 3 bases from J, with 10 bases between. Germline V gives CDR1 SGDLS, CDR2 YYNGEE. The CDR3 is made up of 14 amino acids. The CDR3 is CASSAGIFGNTIYF. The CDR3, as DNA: TGTGCCAGCAGCGCGGGAATTTTTGGAAACACCATATATTTT.

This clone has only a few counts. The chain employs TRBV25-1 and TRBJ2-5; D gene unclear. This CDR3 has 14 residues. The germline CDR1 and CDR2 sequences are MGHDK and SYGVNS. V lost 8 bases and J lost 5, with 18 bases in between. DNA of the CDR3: TGTGCCAGCTCCTTGAAGCAGCCGGCGGAGACCCAGTACTTC. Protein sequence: CASSLKQPAETQYF. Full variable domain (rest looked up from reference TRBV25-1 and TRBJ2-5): EADIYQTPRYLVIGTGKKITLECSQTMGHDKMYWYQQDPGMELHLIHYSYGVNSTEKGDLSSESTVSRIRTEHFPLTLESARPSHTSQYLCASSLKQPAETQYFGPGTRLLVL.

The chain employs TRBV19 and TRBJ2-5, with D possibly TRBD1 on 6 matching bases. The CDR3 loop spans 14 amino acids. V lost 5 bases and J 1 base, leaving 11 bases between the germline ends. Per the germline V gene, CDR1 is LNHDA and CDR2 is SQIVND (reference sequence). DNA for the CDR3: TGTGCCAGTAGTTCCGGACAGCTCCAAGAGACCCAGTACTTC. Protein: CASSSGQLQETQYF.

CDR3 bases: TGCAGCGTTGATTTATCGTGGAGCTCCTACAATGAGCAGTTCTTC. It specifies CSVDLSWSSYNEQFF. The chain recombines TRBV29-1 with TRBJ2-1; D unclear. V was clipped by 3 bases and J by 0 bases, with 12 bases between them. There are 15 residues in the CDR3. CDR1 and CDR2 from the germline V gene are SQVTM and ANQGSEA.

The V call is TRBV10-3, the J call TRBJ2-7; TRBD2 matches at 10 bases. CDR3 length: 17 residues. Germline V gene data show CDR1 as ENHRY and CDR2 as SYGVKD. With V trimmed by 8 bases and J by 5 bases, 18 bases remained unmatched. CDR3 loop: CAISRVGGTSGNHEQYV. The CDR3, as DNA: TGTGCCATCTCACGGGTCGGGGGTACTAGCGGGAACCACGAGCAGTACGTC.

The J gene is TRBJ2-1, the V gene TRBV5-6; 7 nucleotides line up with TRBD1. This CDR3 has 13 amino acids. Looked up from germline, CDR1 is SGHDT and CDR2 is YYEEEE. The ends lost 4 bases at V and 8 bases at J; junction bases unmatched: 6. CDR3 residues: CASSGEGADEQFF. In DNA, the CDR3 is TGTGCCAGCAGCGGAGAGGGGGCGGATGAGCAGTTCTTC. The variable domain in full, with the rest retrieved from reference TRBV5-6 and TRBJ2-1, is DAGVTQSPTHLIKTRGQQVTLRCSPKSGHDTVSWYQQALGQGPQFIFQYYEEEERQRGNFPDRFSGHQFPNYSSELNVNALLLGDSALYLCASSGEGADEQFFGPGTRLTVL.

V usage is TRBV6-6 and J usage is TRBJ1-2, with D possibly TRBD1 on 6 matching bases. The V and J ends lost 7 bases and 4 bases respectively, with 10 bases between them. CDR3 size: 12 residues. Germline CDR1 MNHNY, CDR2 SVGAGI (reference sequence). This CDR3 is CASKGGTYGYTF. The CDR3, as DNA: TGTGCCAGCAAGGGGGGCACCTATGGCTACACCTTC.

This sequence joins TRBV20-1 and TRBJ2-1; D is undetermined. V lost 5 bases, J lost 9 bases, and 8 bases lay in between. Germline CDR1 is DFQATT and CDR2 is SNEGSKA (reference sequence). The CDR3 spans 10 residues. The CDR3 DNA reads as TGCAGTGCTCGAAGAAGTGAGCAGTTCTTC. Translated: CSARRSEQFF.

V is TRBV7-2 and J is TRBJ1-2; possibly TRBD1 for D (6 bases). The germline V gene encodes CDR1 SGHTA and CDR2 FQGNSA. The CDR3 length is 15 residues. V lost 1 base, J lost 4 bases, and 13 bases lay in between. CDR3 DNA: TGTGCCAGCAGCTTAGTTGGGGGCGTCGGCTATGGCTACACCTTC. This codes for CASSLVGGVGYGYTF.